The 24 T cell receptor beta chains reported below all come from one sample, sequenced in a study of blood T cell repertoires in COVID-19. The assay was immunoSEQ multiplex PCR, and TCRdb's table has in-frame clones only and misses some. The sample has under 80,000 clones; 83% are singletons. The sample taken for sequencing was peripheral blood. The receptors derive from a man of 80 years or more with acute or convalescent COVID-19.

The chain employs TRBV23-1 and TRBJ2-3; D might be TRBD1 (5 bases). TRBV23-1 is an open reading frame whose function is uncertain. The CDR3 totals 17 residues. The V end lost 3 bases, the J end lost 2 bases, and 18 bases lay between the germline ends. The CDR3 DNA is TGCGCCAGCAGTCATATCGTTAGGACACCATACACAGATACGCAGTATTTT. It specifies CASSHIVRTPYTDTQYF.

The V gene is TRBV28, the J gene TRBJ1-6; tentative D call: TRBD1 (6 bases). Germline values: CDR1 MDHEN, CDR2 SYDVKM. Between the trimmed V and J ends, which lost 7 bases and 10 bases, there was a span of 17 bases. CDR3 length equals 14 residues. The CDR3 bases are TGTGCCAGCATAAAGGCGGGGGCAGAGTCACCCCTCCACTTT. Its protein product is CASIKAGAESPLHF.

The rearrangement joins TRBV19 to TRBJ2-2, with D uncertain. CDR1 and CDR2 from the germline V gene are LNHDA and SQIVND (reference sequence). The ends were cut back, 2 bases at V and 7 bases at J, with 2 bases in the middle. The CDR3 spans 11 residues. The CDR3 is CASSILGELFF. Here the CDR3 DNA reads TGTGCCAGTAGTATACTCGGGGAGCTGTTTTTT.

This sequence joins TRBV5-5 and TRBJ1-2; D is possibly TRBD1 (5 bases). The CDR3 extends over 17 amino acids. CDR1 and CDR2 from the germline V gene are SGHKS and YYEKEE (reference sequence). V was pared by 3 bases and J by 4 bases, with 22 bases between. CDR3 loop: CASSWSPGGDDSYGYTF. In DNA, the CDR3 is TGTGCCAGCAGCTGGTCCCCCGGGGGGGACGACAGCTATGGCTACACCTTC.

The chain combines TRBV19 with TRBJ2-3; a possible D gene is TRBD1 (6 bases). CDR1 is LNHDA, CDR2 SQIVND, per germline (reference sequence). Deletions cut 10 bases from V and 1 base from J, with 12 bases between. This CDR3 is built from 13 residues. CDR3 protein: CATSEGGTDTQYF. The CDR3 coding sequence is TGTGCCACGTCAGAGGGGGGCACAGATACGCAGTATTTT.

This clone was counted once. The V call is TRBV20-1, the J call TRBJ2-5; 8 nucleotides align to TRBD2. Looked up from germline, CDR1 is DFQATT and CDR2 is SNEGSKA (reference sequence). The CDR3 contains 11 residues. Written as DNA, the CDR3 is TGCAGAACCGGGGGGGCAGGGACCCAGTACTTC. It translates to CRTGGAGTQYF.

V and J are TRBV30 and TRBJ1-6; weak D call: TRBD1 (5 bases). CDR1 and CDR2 from the germline V gene are GTSNPN and SVGIG (reference sequence). Trimming shortened V by 0 bases and J by 6 bases, and 9 bases separated the two germline ends. This CDR3 comprises 14 residues. The CDR3 sequence is CAWSVLGRNSPLHF. CDR3 DNA: TGTGCCTGGAGTGTATTGGGGCGTAATTCACCCCTCCACTTT.

The chain links TRBV7-9 to TRBJ1-2; 8 bases map to TRBD1. V lost 8 bases to trimming and J lost 4 bases; unmatched junction nucleotides: 6. The germline CDR1 and CDR2 sequences are SEHNR and FQNEAQ (reference sequence). The CDR3 extends over 13 amino acids. CDR3 in amino acids: CASRPGQAYGYTF. CDR3 DNA sequence: TGTGCCAGCCGCCCGGGACAGGCCTATGGCTACACCTTC.

The chain couples TRBV5-1 to TRBJ2-5, with D perhaps TRBD1 (5 bases). The V gene's germline CDR1 is SGHRS and CDR2 YFSETQ. The CDR3 covers 14 residues. Trimming removed 2 bases from V and 4 bases from J, with 12 bases in between. CDR3 nucleotides: TGCGCCAGCAGCTTCTCCAGGGAAGCAGAGACCCAGTACTTC. This gives the protein CASSFSREAETQYF.

In its sample, this clone was seen once. The chain recombines TRBV7-9 with TRBJ2-2; 8 nucleotides match TRBD1. The V and J ends lost 0 bases and 1 base, in that order; junction bases with no gene match: 1. Germline CDR1 SEHNR, CDR2 FQNEAQ (reference sequence). The CDR3 totals 16 residues. The CDR3 loop is CASSLAGTGNTGELFF. As DNA, the CDR3 is TGTGCCAGCAGCTTAGCGGGGACAGGGAACACCGGGGAGCTGTTTTTT. The entire variable domain, with the rest obtained from reference TRBV7-9 and TRBJ2-2, is as follows: DTGVSQNPRHKITKRGQNVTFRCDPISEHNRLYWYRQTLGQGPEFLTYFQNEAQLEKSRLLSDRFSAERPKGSFSTLEIQRTEQGDSAMYLCASSLAGTGNTGELFFGEGSRLTVL.

In DNA form, the CDR3 reads TGTGCCAGCCAAAAAGATGGGGGGGGTCAGAGCTCACCCCTCCACTTT. This encodes CASQKDGGGQSSPLHF. The gene calls are TRBV21-1 and TRBJ1-6. TRBV21-1 is listed as a pseudogene. The CDR3 is made up of 16 amino acids.

V gene TRBV5-1 combines with J gene TRBJ1-1; 8 positions agree with TRBD1. Trimming cost V 4 bases and J 1 base; bases outside gene matches: 9. Per the germline V gene, CDR1 is SGHRS and CDR2 is YFSETQ. The CDR3 loop spans 16 amino acids. CDR3 in amino acids: CASSLVPGTGNTEAFF. CDR3 DNA: TGCGCCAGCAGCCTTGTACCCGGGACAGGGAACACTGAAGCTTTCTTT.

The chain uses TRBV6-2 or TRBV6-3 and TRBJ2-5, with D possibly TRBD2 on 5 matching bases. Trimming pared 5 bases from V and 3 bases from J, leaving 7 bases between. Germline assignment: CDR1 MNHEY and CDR2 SVGEGT. This CDR3 region has 12 residues. CDR3: CASSPGKETQYF. As DNA, the CDR3 is TGTGCCAGCAGTCCGGGAAAAGAGACCCAGTACTTC.

This chain links TRBV7-2 with TRBJ1-2; 8 nucleotides align to TRBD1. Germline loops: CDR1 SGHTA, CDR2 FQGNSA. V gave up 2 bases and J gave up 6 bases; unmatched junction bases: 8. CDR3 length: 15 residues. The CDR3 nucleotides are TGTGCCAGCAGCTTAAACCAGGGGGCAAGGGATGGCTACACCTTC. It is translated as CASSLNQGARDGYTF.

The V call is TRBV7-9, the J call TRBJ1-6; D possibly corresponds to TRBD1 (5 bases). Trimming took 5 bases from V and 9 from J, leaving 14 bases between them. Germline V gene lookup returns CDR1 SEHNR and CDR2 FQNEAQ (reference sequence). This CDR3 has 14 amino acids. CDR3 sequence (DNA): TGTGCCAGCAGCCCAAGGGGCGGGATTTCACCCCTCCACTTT. This translates into CASSPRGGISPLHF.

The chain carries TRBV10-2 and TRBJ1-6, with D perhaps matching TRBD1 (6 bases). Trimming pared 4 bases from V and 10 bases from J, leaving 14 bases between. The CDR3 contains 14 residues. The germline V gene has CDR1 WSHSY and CDR2 SAAADI. The CDR3 here is CASSASRGGSPLHF. DNA for the CDR3: TGCGCCAGCAGTGCAAGCAGGGGTGGATCACCCCTCCACTTT.

A few counts support this clone. J is TRBJ2-2 and V is TRBV29-1; 9 bases match TRBD2. Germline loops: CDR1 SQVTM, CDR2 ANQGSEA. V was pared by 5 bases and J by 4 bases, with 5 bases of the junction left unmatched. The CDR3 has 14 residues. CDR3 residues: CSVSGGQFTGELFF. Written as DNA, the CDR3 is TGCAGCGTTAGCGGGGGGCAATTCACCGGGGAGCTGTTTTTT.

The V and J genes are TRBV7-9 and TRBJ2-4; possible D gene TRBD1, 6 bases. The CDR3 length is 18 residues. V was trimmed by 2 bases and J by 6 bases, leaving 23 bases between them. The germline V gene has CDR1 SEHNR and CDR2 FQNEAQ (reference sequence). CDR3: CASSLFRGQGIGVNIQYF. Here the CDR3 DNA reads TGTGCCAGCAGCTTATTCAGGGGCCAGGGCATTGGGGTAAACATTCAGTACTTC.

The chain has TRBV5-8 and TRBJ1-2; D is undetermined. CDR3 size: 15 residues. Germline V CDR1 and CDR2: SGHTS, YDEGEE. V lost 0 bases, J lost 4 bases, and 13 bases lay in between. The CDR3 spells CASSLEGTRGYGYTF. The CDR3 coding sequence is TGTGCCAGCAGCTTGGAGGGCACCCGGGGCTATGGCTACACCTTC.

The J gene is TRBJ1-1, the V gene TRBV4-2, with 11 bases fitting TRBD1. The CDR3 has 15 residues. Unmatched junction bases numbered 7, after V lost 4 bases and J lost 6 bases. The V gene's germline CDR1 is LGHNA and CDR2 YNFKEQ. This chain's CDR3 is CASSLQPGQGAEAFF. The CDR3, as DNA: TGTGCCAGCAGCCTACAACCGGGACAGGGGGCTGAAGCTTTCTTT.

The chain has TRBV6-5 and TRBJ1-2; TRBD1 aligns across 7 bases. Germline trimming cut 6 bases from V and 8 bases from J; bases unmatched to any gene: 6. This CDR3 comprises 12 residues. Germline CDR1 is MNHEY and CDR2 is SVGAGI. CDR3 residues: CASSRRGPGYTF. The DNA of the CDR3 is TGTGCCAGCAGCAGGAGGGGGCCGGGCTACACCTTC.

The chain recombines TRBV24-1 with TRBJ1-2, with D tentatively TRBD1 (6 bases). This CDR3 is built from 14 residues. Trimming removed 2 bases from V and 5 bases from J, with 11 bases in between. Germline assignment: CDR1 KGHDR and CDR2 SFDVKD. For the CDR3, the DNA is TGTGCCACCAGTGATTCACAGGGTCGGTATGGCTACACCTTC. It is translated as CATSDSQGRYGYTF.

The rearrangement uses TRBV27 and TRBJ2-2, with 11 bases aligning to TRBD2. Trimming at V came to 6 bases and at J to 1 base, leaving 7 bases not matched to a gene. The CDR3 consists of 17 residues. Germline lookup yields CDR1 MNHEY and CDR2 SMNVEV (reference sequence). This CDR3 is CASRRVGTSGNTGELFF. CDR3 DNA sequence: TGTGCCAGCAGACGCGTGGGGACTAGCGGGAACACCGGGGAGCTGTTTTTT.

This sequence joins TRBV7-2 and TRBJ1-1; a possible D gene is TRBD1 (6 bases). Germline CDR1 and CDR2: SGHTA and FQGNSA. This CDR3 has 14 amino acids. V shed 3 bases and J shed 1 base, with 9 bases lying between them. The CDR3 bases are TGTGCCAGCAGCTTTAACAGGGAGAACACTGAAGCTTTCTTT. This encodes CASSFNRENTEAFF.